Listed here are 30 T cell receptor beta chains from one sample, sequenced in a study of cytomegalovirus exposure and HLA in healthy donors. Primers for the PCR totalled 60 Vbeta and 13 Jbeta. TCRdb's copy holds only in-frame clones and misses some; the assay was immunoSEQ multiplex PCR. This table holds around 160,000 clones, roughly 85% found once. The sample was PBMCs. These receptors were obtained from a man aged 50 to 60 in good health and CMV-seropositive.

The chain joins TRBV23-1 to TRBJ1-4, with 8 bases identical to TRBD1. TRBV23-1 counts as an open reading frame of uncertain function. Trimming cost V 3 bases and J 10 bases; bases outside gene matches: 13. This CDR3 is built from 16 residues. This chain's CDR3 is CASSHPPGQAAGKLFF. The CDR3, as DNA: TGCGCCAGCAGTCATCCGCCGGGACAGGCGGCCGGAAAACTGTTTTTT.

This clone was counted only a few times. V is TRBV4-1 and J is TRBJ1-4; D is possibly TRBD1 (6 bases). The germline CDR1 and CDR2 sequences are MGHRA and YSYEKL. The CDR3 spans 16 residues. V was trimmed by 2 bases and J by 8 bases, leaving 18 bases between them. The CDR3: CASSQIGGVGYEKLFF. CDR3 sequence (DNA): TGCGCCAGCAGCCAAATAGGGGGGGTGGGCTACGAAAAACTGTTTTTT.

The chain combines TRBV6-1 with TRBJ1-2; D remains ambiguous. In germline, CDR1 is MNHNS, CDR2 SASEGT. This CDR3 spans 14 amino acids. V lost 2 bases and J 5 bases, leaving 12 bases between the germline ends. Here the CDR3 reads CASSESTDIYGYTF. CDR3 DNA sequence: TGTGCCAGCAGTGAAAGTACAGACATATATGGCTACACCTTC.

This chain's CDR3 is CAWSLGGADEQFF. The CDR3 DNA is TGTGCCTGGAGTTTGGGGGGGGCTGACGAGCAGTTCTTC. V and J are TRBV30 and TRBJ2-1; tentatively, D is TRBD2 (7 bases). Germline CDR1 and CDR2: GTSNPN and SVGIG (reference sequence). This CDR3 has 13 residues. Trimming shortened V by 2 bases and J by 10 bases, and 15 bases separated the two germline ends. Variable domain in full (rest from reference TRBV30 and TRBJ2-1): SQTIHQWPATLVQPVGSPLSLECTVEGTSNPNLYWYRQAAGRGLQLLFYSVGIGQISSEVPQNLSASRPQDRQFILSSKKLLLSDSGFYLCAWSLGGADEQFFGPGTRLTVL.

The chain combines TRBV7-8 with TRBJ1-4; 8 bases match TRBD1. Germline CDR1 and CDR2: SGHVS and FQNEAQ. V was clipped by 4 bases and J by 8 bases; unmatched bases: 6. The length of the CDR3 is 14 residues. Here the CDR3 reads CASSSRQGLEKLFF. CDR3 bases: TGTGCCAGCAGCTCCAGACAGGGGTTGGAAAAACTGTTTTTT.

This clone was seen a few times. The chain combines TRBV30 with TRBJ1-6; D is possibly TRBD1 (5 bases). Trimming cost V 1 base and J 7 bases, with 8 bases left between them. Germline V CDR1 and CDR2: GTSNPN, SVGIG (reference sequence). The CDR3 has 13 amino acids. The CDR3 bases are TGTGCCTGGAGTGAACAGGACAATTCACCCCTCCACTTT. This gives the protein CAWSEQDNSPLHF.

This clone was counted between two and nine times. This chain connects TRBV7-9 to TRBJ1-1; D is possibly TRBD1 (5 bases). The length of the CDR3 is 14 residues. Germline V gene data show CDR1 as SEHNR and CDR2 as FQNEAQ (reference sequence). V lost 5 bases, J lost 6 bases, and 16 bases lay in between. CDR3 nucleotide sequence: TGTGCCAGCAGCCGTCTTAGGGGCCCCTCTGAAGCTTTCTTT. This codes for CASSRLRGPSEAFF.

The chain employs TRBV6-1 and TRBJ1-5; 12 nucleotides agree with TRBD1. The CDR3 is 15 amino acids. Looked up from germline, CDR1 is MNHNS and CDR2 is SASEGT. The junction had 6 bases not matched to a gene; V was cut back by 7 bases and J by 5 bases. The CDR3: CASNKGTGGYQPQHF. Here the CDR3 DNA reads TGTGCCAGCAACAAAGGGACAGGGGGCTATCAGCCCCAGCATTTT.

The chain recombines TRBV15 with TRBJ1-2; D uncertain. Germline assignment: CDR1 LNHNV and CDR2 YYDKDF (reference sequence). Trimming removed 0 bases at V and 6 bases at J, with 17 bases between. The CDR3 is made up of 16 amino acids. This CDR3 reads CATSRDLGRVKDGYTF. In DNA form, the CDR3 reads TGTGCCACCAGCAGAGATCTAGGTCGAGTAAAGGATGGCTACACCTTC.

There are a few counts of this clone. The chain uses TRBV28 and TRBJ1-5, with D hard to call. The V end was cut by 3 bases, the J end by 5 bases, with 11 bases between. The CDR3 length is 14 residues. Germline values: CDR1 MDHEN, CDR2 SYDVKM. CDR3 nucleotides: TGTGCCAGCAGTTTGGTAGACACATATCAGCCCCAGCATTTT. Protein product: CASSLVDTYQPQHF.

The rearrangement uses TRBV6-6 and TRBJ1-3; D is ambiguous. Germline V gene lookup returns CDR1 MNHNY and CDR2 SVGAGI (reference sequence). The CDR3 has 13 amino acids. The V end was cut by 5 bases, the J end by 4 bases, with 9 bases between. CDR3 sequence (DNA): TGTGCCAGCAGTCGGGATCTGGGAAACACCATATATTTT. Its protein product is CASSRDLGNTIYF.

CDR3 sequence reads: CASSKDRGRNEKLFF. DNA of the CDR3: TGTGCCAGCAGCAAAGACAGGGGTCGTAATGAAAAACTGTTTTTT. The chain recombines TRBV21-1 with TRBJ1-4; the table calls TRBD1, which could not be checked here. TRBV21-1 is annotated as a pseudogene. This CDR3 spans 15 amino acids.

V is TRBV7-2 and J is TRBJ2-3; the D is unclear. Germline V gene sequence: CDR1 SGHTA, CDR2 FQGNSA. V was trimmed by 3 bases and J by 2 bases, leaving 12 bases between them. The CDR3 runs to 15 residues. The DNA for the CDR3 is TGTGCCAGCAGCTTTCAGGCTGCATACACAGATACGCAGTATTTT. As protein: CASSFQAAYTDTQYF.

The gene calls are TRBV5-6 and TRBJ1-3; 8 bases match TRBD1. Germline CDR1 is SGHDT and CDR2 is YYEEEE. The CDR3 is made up of 15 amino acids. After removal of 2 bases from V and 4 bases from J, the junction contained 5 bases not matched to a gene. CDR3: CASSLRTGTGNTIYF. The CDR3 bases are TGTGCCAGCAGCTTACGGACAGGGACCGGAAACACCATATATTTT.

The chain is built from TRBV2 and TRBJ2-1; maybe TRBD2 (6 bases). Germline V CDR1 and CDR2: SNHLY, FYNNEI. The ends were cut back, 6 bases at V and 10 bases at J, with 10 bases in the middle. The CDR3 contains 11 residues. The CDR3 here is CASRGGREQFF. The CDR3 DNA reads as TGTGCCAGCAGGGGAGGACGAGAGCAGTTCTTC. Full variable domain (remainder filled in from reference TRBV2 and TRBJ2-1): EPEVTQTPSHQVTQMGQEVILRCVPISNHLYFYWYRQILGQKVEFLVSFYNNEISEKSEIFDDQFSVERPDGSNFTLKIRSTKLEDSAMYFCASRGGREQFFGPGTRLTVL.

The chain recombines TRBV5-6 with TRBJ2-7; 7 bases map to TRBD1. CDR3 length: 14 residues. V lost 0 bases and J lost 5; bases outside the gene matches: 5. Germline-derived CDR1 and CDR2 are SGHDT and YYEEEE. The CDR3 nucleotides read TGTGCCAGCAGCTTGGGGACAGGTGCCCACGAGCAGTACTTC. Amino acids: CASSLGTGAHEQYF.

The rearrangement links TRBV5-1 to TRBJ2-1; D is undetermined. Per the germline V gene, CDR1 is SGHRS and CDR2 is YFSETQ. Trimming removed 5 bases from V and 9 bases from J, with 15 bases in between. CDR3 length: 13 amino acids. CDR3 residues: CASRTQPVGEQFF. The CDR3 coding sequence is TGCGCCAGCAGGACTCAACCCGTGGGTGAGCAGTTCTTC.

The chain's CDR3 is CAMRGGVYGYTF. CDR3 in DNA: TGTGCCATGAGAGGGGGCGTCTATGGCTACACCTTC. V and J are TRBV12-1 and TRBJ1-2; the table's TRBD1 call for D was not verified on the DNA. TRBV12-1 is classified as a pseudogene. This CDR3 region has 12 residues.

V and J are TRBV5-6 and TRBJ1-2; 12 bases match TRBD1. Germline V gene data show CDR1 as SGHDT and CDR2 as YYEEEE. The CDR3 length is 13 residues. J lost 10 bases, V lost 4 bases, and 5 bases had no gene match. CDR3 nucleotide sequence: TGTGCCAGCAGCCCGGGGACAGGGGGCTCCTACACCTTC. Translated, it gives CASSPGTGGSYTF.

This sequence joins TRBV19 and TRBJ2-1, with D possibly TRBD2 on 6 matching bases. Germline assignment: CDR1 LNHDA and CDR2 SQIVND (reference sequence). The CDR3 has 15 residues. The V end was cut by 1 base, the J end by 4 bases, with 11 bases between. The CDR3 bases are TGTGCCAGTAGTATAGCACTAGCTGTATACAATGAGCAGTTCTTC. Translation gives CASSIALAVYNEQFF.

The chain employs TRBV4-3 and TRBJ2-3, with a possible D match to TRBD2 (7 bases). V lost 1 base and J lost 6, with 11 bases in between. The CDR3 consists of 14 residues. Per germline, CDR1 LGHNA and CDR2 YSLEER. The CDR3 DNA reads as TGCGCCAGCAGCCAAGGGGGGGGCTGGGATACGCAGTATTTT. Its translation: CASSQGGGWDTQYF.

The V call is TRBV5-1, the J call TRBJ1-2, with 8 bases identical to TRBD1. Germline CDR1 and CDR2: SGHRS and YFSETQ. CDR3 length equals 14 residues. Trimming took 4 bases from V and 10 from J; bases not matched to a gene: 12. The CDR3 coding sequence is TGCGCCAGCAGCCCTATCGCAGGGGGCAGTCCCTACACCTTC. Translated: CASSPIAGGSPYTF.

V and J are TRBV6-6 and TRBJ2-7; the D gene is possibly TRBD2 (5 bases). This CDR3 has 13 amino acids. The germline CDR1 and CDR2 sequences are MNHNY and SVGAGI (reference sequence). The V end lost 6 bases, the J end lost 1 base, and 10 bases lay between the germline ends. The CDR3 sequence is CASSLGDSYEQYF. The CDR3 DNA reads TGTGCCAGCAGCCTCGGGGATTCCTACGAGCAGTACTTC.

The CDR3 sequence is CATGRIDTQYF. The CDR3 DNA is TGTGCCACGGGGAGAATAGATACGCAGTATTTT. J is TRBJ2-3 and V is TRBV15, with D possibly being TRBD2 (5 bases). The CDR3 is 11 residues long. V gave up 9 bases and J gave up 5 bases, with 9 bases separating them. In germline, CDR1 is LNHNV, CDR2 YYDKDF (reference sequence).

V and J are TRBV7-2 and TRBJ1-1, with 8 bases aligning to TRBD1. This CDR3 comprises 15 residues. CDR1 is SGHTA, CDR2 FQGNSA, per germline. The ends lost 6 bases at V and 3 bases at J; junction bases unmatched: 9. This CDR3 reads CASRHLRGRDTEAFF. In DNA form, the CDR3 reads TGTGCCAGCAGGCATCTCAGGGGGCGAGACACTGAAGCTTTCTTT.

The rearrangement joins TRBV11-1 to TRBJ1-2, with D unresolved. CDR1 and CDR2 from the germline V gene are SGHAT and FQDESV (reference sequence). This CDR3 region has 12 residues. Deletions cut 2 bases from V and 6 bases from J, with 7 bases between. The CDR3 spells CASSLSGDGYTF. In DNA form, the CDR3 reads TGTGCCAGCAGCTTAAGCGGGGATGGCTACACCTTC.

The rearrangement uses TRBV18 and TRBJ1-1; no clear D. The CDR3 contains 12 residues. Trimming pared 4 bases from V and 11 bases from J, leaving 14 bases between. Germline loops: CDR1 KGHSH, CDR2 LQKENI. The CDR3 region is CASSLVGVDAFF. The DNA of the CDR3 is TGTGCCAGCTCACTTGTCGGGGTGGATGCTTTCTTT.

The chain links TRBV7-6 to TRBJ1-6; D is ambiguous. Germline loops: CDR1 SGHVS, CDR2 FNYEAQ. Trimming removed 5 bases at V and 2 bases at J, with 19 bases between. The CDR3 covers 18 residues. The CDR3: CASSRTTSTNAYNSPLHF. The CDR3 region has the DNA TGTGCCAGCAGCCGAACAACATCGACAAATGCCTATAATTCACCCCTCCACTTT.

The chain couples TRBV5-6 to TRBJ2-2; TRBD2 matches at 7 bases. The CDR3 contains 17 residues. CDR1 SGHDT and CDR2 YYEEEE come from the germline V gene. V was pared by 0 bases and J by 3 bases, with 8 bases of the junction left unmatched. DNA of the CDR3: TGTGCCAGCAGCTTGGCCTTAGGACTAGGGTACACCGGGGAGCTGTTTTTT. It yields the protein CASSLALGLGYTGELFF.

The chain employs TRBV18 and TRBJ2-7, with TRBD1 identical over 9 bases. Per the germline V gene, CDR1 is KGHSH and CDR2 is LQKENI. J was trimmed by 2 bases and V by 3 bases; bases with no gene match: 5. The CDR3 has 15 residues. In DNA, the CDR3 is TGTGCCAGCTCACCCCGAGGACAGGGGACCTACGAGCAGTACGTC. Its translation: CASSPRGQGTYEQYV.